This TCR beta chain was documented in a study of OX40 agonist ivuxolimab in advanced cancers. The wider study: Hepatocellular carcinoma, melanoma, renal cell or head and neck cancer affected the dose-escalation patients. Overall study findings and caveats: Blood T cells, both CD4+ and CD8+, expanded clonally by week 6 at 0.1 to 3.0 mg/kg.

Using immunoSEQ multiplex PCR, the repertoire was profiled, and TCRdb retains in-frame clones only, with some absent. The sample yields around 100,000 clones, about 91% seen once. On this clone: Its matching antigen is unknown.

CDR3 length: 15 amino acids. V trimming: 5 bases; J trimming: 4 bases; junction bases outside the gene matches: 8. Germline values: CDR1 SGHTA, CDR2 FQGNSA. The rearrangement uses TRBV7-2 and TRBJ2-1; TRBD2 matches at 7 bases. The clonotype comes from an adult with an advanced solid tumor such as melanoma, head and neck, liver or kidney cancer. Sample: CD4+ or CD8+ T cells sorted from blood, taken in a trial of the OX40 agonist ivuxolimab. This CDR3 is CASSRSGTTYNEQFF. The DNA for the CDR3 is TGTGCCAGCAGCAGATCCGGGACTACGTACAATGAGCAGTTCTTC.